This entry lists 27 T cell receptor beta chains sequenced from one sample in a study of blood T cells in healthy people across ages. Together with a sample-barcoded 5' primer, a J-beta primer mix was included in a second PCR lasting about 7 to 11 cycles. MiXCR was run by TCRdb on the 5' RACE reads, yielding one entry per CDR3 protein. The sample contains about 640,000 distinct CDR3 sequences, roughly 58% of which appear only once. Sample: blood. These receptors were taken from a man between 60 and 75 years old in good health.

The chain combines TRBV20-1 with TRBJ2-3; unclear D gene. V was trimmed by 4 bases and J by 3 bases, leaving 14 bases between them. The CDR3 sequence is 14 residues long. Germline lookup yields CDR1 DFQATT and CDR2 SNEGSKA (reference sequence). For the CDR3, the DNA is TGCAGTGCTAAACCCCCCCCAGCAACAGATACGCAGTATTTT. This translates into CSAKPPPATDTQYF.

The CDR3 loop is CASSRQGRDEQYF. CDR3 nucleotides: TGTGCCAGCAGCCGACAGGGGCGGGACGAGCAGTACTTC. The rearrangement links TRBV7-9 to TRBJ2-7; the match to TRBD1 covers 8 bases. The ends lost 5 bases at V and 5 bases at J; junction bases unmatched: 5. This CDR3 spans 13 amino acids. CDR1 is SEHNR and CDR2 is FQNEAQ in the germline V gene (reference sequence).

The chain is built from TRBV2 and TRBJ2-5; a possible D gene is TRBD2 (5 bases). With the DNA end fitting TRBJ2-7 better, the J assignment may be wrong. Per germline, CDR1 SNHLY and CDR2 FYNNEI. CDR3 length: 13 residues. The CDR3 here is CASSPDEGYEQYF. The CDR3 region has the DNA TGTGCCAGCAGTCCCGACGAGGGTTACGAGCAGTACTTC.

This clonotype was recorded a few times. This rearrangement joins TRBV12-3 or TRBV12-4 to TRBJ1-5; D is undetermined. V lost 2 bases to trimming and J lost 5 bases, with 7 bases between them. The CDR3 has 13 amino acids. The chain's CDR3 is CASSLSQDQPQHF. DNA for the CDR3: TGTGCCAGCAGTTTAAGTCAAGATCAGCCCCAGCATTTT.

The chain carries TRBV5-1 and TRBJ2-1, with TRBD1 matching over 8 bases. Germline-derived CDR1 and CDR2 are SGHRS and YFSETQ. This CDR3 has 14 residues. After removal of 6 bases from V and 6 bases from J, the junction contained 8 bases not matched to a gene. CDR3 loop: CASNEGQGINEQFF. The CDR3 DNA reads TGCGCCAGCAATGAAGGACAGGGAATCAATGAGCAGTTCTTC.

The rearrangement joins TRBV5-1 to TRBJ2-3; D gene uncertain. Germline CDR1 is SGHRS and CDR2 is YFSETQ. Trimming shortened V by 3 bases and J by 0 bases, and 5 bases separated the two germline ends. The CDR3 runs 13 residues. The DNA of the CDR3 is TGCGCCAGCAGCTACGACAGCACAGATACGCAGTATTTT. As protein: CASSYDSTDTQYF.

V gene TRBV20-1 combines with J gene TRBJ1-4; D is undetermined. Germline V gives CDR1 DFQATT, CDR2 SNEGSKA (reference sequence). This CDR3 has 14 residues. Between the trimmed V and J ends, which lost 2 bases and 5 bases, there was a span of 12 bases. The CDR3 sequence: CSARKAEENEKLFF. The CDR3 DNA is TGCAGTGCTAGAAAGGCAGAAGAGAATGAAAAACTGTTTTTT.

The chain carries TRBV10-1 and TRBJ2-1, with 7 bases fitting TRBD2. Germline values: CDR1 WNHNN, CDR2 SYGVQD (reference sequence). The CDR3 contains 15 residues. V lost 4 bases and J lost 3; bases outside the gene matches: 6. The CDR3 DNA is TGCGCCAGCAGTGTAACGGCTAGCGGCTACAATGAGCAGTTCTTC. This gives the protein CASSVTASGYNEQFF.

A single count supports this clonotype. The chain is built from TRBV7-9 and TRBJ2-7; D uncertain. The CDR3 is 14 amino acids. Germline loops: CDR1 SEHNR, CDR2 FQNEAQ (reference sequence). The ends were cut back, 3 bases at V and 3 bases at J, with 12 bases in the middle. DNA for the CDR3: TGTGCCAGCAGCTTCTCCTCCGGGCTCTACGAGCAGTACTTC. This codes for CASSFSSGLYEQYF.

This rearrangement joins TRBV15 to TRBJ2-7; D remains unclear. Matching the DNA end better, TRBJ2-5 makes the J call doubtful. The germline V gene encodes CDR1 LNHNV and CDR2 YYDKDF (reference sequence). This CDR3 spans 13 amino acids. This chain's CDR3 is CATSRDPIETQYF. In nucleotides, the CDR3 is TGTGCCACCAGCAGGGACCCCATCGAGACCCAGTACTTC.

This clonotype was observed a handful of times. The chain couples TRBV20-1 to TRBJ1-5; D may be TRBD1 (5 bases). This CDR3 is built from 13 residues. Germline loops: CDR1 DFQATT, CDR2 SNEGSKA (reference sequence). V gave up 6 bases and J gave up 7 bases, with 16 bases separating them. CDR3 sequence: CSATGHSGQPQHF. The CDR3, as DNA: TGCAGTGCCACGGGGCACTCCGGGCAGCCCCAGCATTTT.

V usage is TRBV2 and J usage is TRBJ2-7; tentatively, D is TRBD2 (6 bases). The CDR3 runs to 17 residues. Germline V gene sequence: CDR1 SNHLY, CDR2 FYNNEI. Deletions cut 6 bases from V and 0 bases from J, with 21 bases between. The CDR3 region is CASSFGGGKASSYEQYF. The CDR3 nucleotides read TGTGCCAGCAGCTTCGGTGGGGGGAAGGCTAGCTCCTACGAGCAGTACTTC. The variable domain in full, completed from reference TRBV2 and TRBJ2-7, reads EPEVTQTPSHQVTQMGQEVILRCVPISNHLYFYWYRQILGQKVEFLVSFYNNEISEKSEIFDDQFSVERPDGSNFTLKIRSTKLEDSAMYFCASSFGGGKASSYEQYFGPGTRLTVT.

The chain is built from TRBV29-1 and TRBJ1-2; D is unresolved. Looked up from germline, CDR1 is SQVTM and CDR2 is ANQGSEA. The CDR3 is made up of 10 amino acids. V lost 3 bases and J 4 bases, leaving 3 bases between the germline ends. CDR3 residues: CSVDSYGYTF. CDR3 DNA sequence: TGCAGCGTTGACAGCTATGGCTACACCTTC.

The chain uses TRBV10-1 and TRBJ2-4, with TRBD1 identical over 11 bases. The CDR3 has 14 amino acids. Germline V CDR1 and CDR2: WNHNN, SYGVQD (reference sequence). With V trimmed by 6 bases and J by 13 bases, 11 bases remained unmatched. For the CDR3, the DNA is TGCGCCAGCAGGCCGGGACAGGGGGTAAAGGAGCAGTACTTC. This sequence encodes CASRPGQGVKEQYF.

V and J are TRBV12-3 or TRBV12-4 and TRBJ2-3; the D is unclear. V dropped 5 bases and J dropped 1 base, with 16 bases sitting between them. The CDR3 loop spans 16 amino acids. CDR3 in amino acids: CASSPHRRHCTDTQYF. The CDR3 DNA reads TGTGCCAGCAGTCCCCACCGCCGACATTGCACAGATACGCAGTATTTT.

This clonotype was observed a few times. The chain combines TRBV15 with TRBJ2-5, with D unclear. Germline V gene lookup returns CDR1 LNHNV and CDR2 YYDKDF (reference sequence). This CDR3 has 15 residues. V was clipped by 0 bases and J by 0 bases, with 8 bases between them. CDR3 DNA: TGTGCCACCAGCAGAGATTTTCAGTACCAAGAGACCCAGTACTTC. Protein sequence: CATSRDFQYQETQYF. Full variable domain (missing parts from reference TRBV15 and TRBJ2-5): DAMVIQNPRYQVTQFGKPVTLSCSQTLNHNVMYWYQQKSSQAPKLLFHYYDKDFNNEADTPDNFQSRRPNTSFCFLDIRSPGLGDTAMYLCATSRDFQYQETQYFGPGTRLLVL.

V gene TRBV11-2 combines with J gene TRBJ1-1; possible D gene TRBD1, 5 bases. Germline CDR1 and CDR2: SGHAT and FQNNGV. The CDR3 has 14 amino acids. Trimming took off 8 bases at V and 0 bases at J, with 13 bases between the two ends. CDR3 protein: CASVQDNLNTEAFF. CDR3 nucleotide sequence: TGTGCCAGCGTACAGGATAACTTGAACACTGAAGCTTTCTTT.

The table lists this clonotype with a few counts. This chain connects TRBV7-2 to TRBJ2-1; D is ambiguous. V was cut by 2 bases and J by 9 bases, with 14 bases left in between. CDR1 and CDR2 from the germline V gene are SGHTA and FQGNSA. The length of the CDR3 is 14 residues. The CDR3 here is CASSLFPHSGEQFF. The DNA of the CDR3 is TGTGCCAGCAGCTTATTCCCACACTCGGGTGAGCAGTTCTTC.

V usage is TRBV28 and J usage is TRBJ1-2; the match to TRBD1 covers 10 bases. J lost 3 bases, V lost 4 bases, and 5 bases had no gene match. Germline V lookup: CDR1 MDHEN, CDR2 SYDVKM. The CDR3 extends over 15 amino acids. DNA of the CDR3: TGTGCCAGCAGTTCCCCCGGACAGGGGGACTATGGCTACACCTTC. Its protein product is CASSSPGQGDYGYTF.

The chain has TRBV3-1 and TRBJ1-1; 7 nucleotides align to TRBD1. The germline CDR1 and CDR2 sequences are LGHDT and YNNKEL (reference sequence). The CDR3 extends over 14 amino acids. V gave up 1 base and J gave up 3 bases; unmatched junction bases: 2. The CDR3 nucleotides are TGTGCCAGCAGCCAAGGGGACAGATACACTGAAGCTTTCTTT. It translates to CASSQGDRYTEAFF.

This clonotype appeared once. The chain has TRBV6-5 and TRBJ2-3, with D perhaps given as TRBD1 or TRBD2 (6 bases each). V was shortened by 0 bases and J by 3 bases, with 13 bases between the two germline ends. Germline CDR1 is MNHEY and CDR2 is SVGAGI. The CDR3 contains 16 residues. CDR3 DNA: TGTGCCAGCAGTTACTCAGGCCGGGGGCGGACAGATACGCAGTATTTT. Translation gives CASSYSGRGRTDTQYF.

J is TRBJ2-1 and V is TRBV6-9; 12 positions match TRBD2. This CDR3 contains 19 residues. J gave up 0 bases and V 5 bases, and 11 bases lay outside the gene matches. Germline loops: CDR1 MNHGY, CDR2 SVAAGI. As DNA, the CDR3 is TGTGCCAGCAGTGCTCCGGGACTAGCGGGCGAAAGCTCCTACAATGAGCAGTTCTTC. Protein sequence: CASSAPGLAGESSYNEQFF.

The chain employs TRBV20-1 and TRBJ2-5, with D possibly TRBD2 on 7 matching bases. Near its end, the DNA agrees better with TRBJ2-7, so the J call may be wrong. Per the germline V gene, CDR1 is DFQATT and CDR2 is SNEGSKA (reference sequence). This CDR3 comprises 15 residues. Written as DNA, the CDR3 is TGCAGTGCTAGATCCTCGACCTGGGGGGGCGGCGAGCAGTACTTC. This translates into CSARSSTWGGGEQYF.

The V call is TRBV5-1, the J call TRBJ2-3; D possibly matches TRBD1 or TRBD2 (5 bases each). Germline V gene sequence: CDR1 SGHRS, CDR2 YFSETQ. Trimming took off 5 bases at V and 0 bases at J, with 10 bases between the two ends. This CDR3 contains 14 residues. Here the CDR3 DNA reads TGCGCCAGCAGGATGGGACCAAGCACAGATACGCAGTATTTT. Encoded protein: CASRMGPSTDTQYF.

The chain uses TRBV28 and TRBJ2-4; D gene uncertain. The CDR3 spans 13 residues. CDR1 MDHEN and CDR2 SYDVKM come from the germline V gene. Trimming left V 6 bases short and J 6 bases short, with 12 bases between. The DNA of the CDR3 is TGTGCCAGCAGCCCTCCCGTCTTAAACATTCAGTACTTC. Its protein is CASSPPVLNIQYF.

The rearrangement uses TRBV3-1 and TRBJ1-2; 7 bases are shared with TRBD1. Losses at the gene ends were 4 bases for V and 6 bases for J; bases not matched to a gene: 8. CDR1 is LGHDT, CDR2 YNNKEL, per germline (reference sequence). This CDR3 has 14 residues. The CDR3 region is CASSLTTGRDGYTF. In DNA, the CDR3 is TGTGCCAGCAGCCTGACGACAGGGAGGGATGGCTACACCTTC.

The V and J genes are TRBV3-1 and TRBJ2-3; 9 bases match TRBD2. Germline V CDR1 and CDR2: LGHDT, YNNKEL (reference sequence). The V segment lost 4 bases and the J segment 4 bases; nucleotides outside the gene matches: 6. This CDR3 contains 15 residues. CDR3 amino acids: CASSPRAGGSDTQYF. Written as DNA, the CDR3 is TGTGCCAGCAGCCCCCGAGCGGGGGGATCAGATACGCAGTATTTT.